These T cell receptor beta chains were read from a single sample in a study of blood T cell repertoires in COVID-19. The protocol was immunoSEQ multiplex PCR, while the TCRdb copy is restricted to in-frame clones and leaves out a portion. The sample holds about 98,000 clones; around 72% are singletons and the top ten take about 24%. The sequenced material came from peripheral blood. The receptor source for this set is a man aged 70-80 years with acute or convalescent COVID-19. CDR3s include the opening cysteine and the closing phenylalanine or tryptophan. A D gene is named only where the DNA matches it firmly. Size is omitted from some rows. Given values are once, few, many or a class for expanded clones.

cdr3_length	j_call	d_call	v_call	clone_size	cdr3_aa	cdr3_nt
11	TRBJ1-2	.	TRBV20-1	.	CSAVVSYGYTF	TGCAGTGCCGTTGTTAGCTATGGCTACACCTTC
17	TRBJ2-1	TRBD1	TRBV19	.	CASSRAHRGPSYNEQFF	TGTGCCAGTAGTAGGGCACACAGGGGGCCCTCCTACAATGAGCAGTTCTTC
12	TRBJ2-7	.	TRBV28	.	CASRRHYYEQYF	TGTGCCAGCAGAAGACATTACTACGAGCAGTACTTC
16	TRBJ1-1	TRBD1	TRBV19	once	CASSSDRGSTGTEAFF	TGTGCCAGTAGTAGTGACAGGGGCTCGACTGGCACTGAAGCTTTCTTT
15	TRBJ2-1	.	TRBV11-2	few	CASSLEPAGYNEQFF	TGTGCCAGCAGCTTAGAACCAGCGGGTTACAATGAGCAGTTCTTC
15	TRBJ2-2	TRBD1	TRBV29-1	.	CSVVGDRVNTGELFF	TGCAGCGTTGTCGGGGACAGAGTAAACACCGGGGAGCTGTTTTTT
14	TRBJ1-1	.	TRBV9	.	CASSVQVLNTEAFF	TGTGCCAGCAGCGTCCAGGTTCTGAACACTGAAGCTTTCTTT
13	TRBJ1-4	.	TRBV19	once	CASTDRSNEKLFF	TGTGCCAGTACGGACAGATCGAATGAAAAACTGTTTTTT
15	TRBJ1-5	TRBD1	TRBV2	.	CASSGTGTGDQPQHF	TGTGCCAGCAGTGGAACCGGGACAGGGGATCAGCCCCAGCATTTT
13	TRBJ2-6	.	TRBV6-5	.	CASNPTGANVLTF	TGTGCCAGCAACCCCACAGGGGCCAACGTCCTGACTTTC
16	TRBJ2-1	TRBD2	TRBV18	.	CASSILAGPAYNEQFF	TGTGCCAGCTCAATACTAGCGGGGCCCGCCTACAATGAGCAGTTCTTC
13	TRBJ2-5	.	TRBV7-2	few	CASSLLSGETQYF	TGTGCCAGCAGCTTACTTTCGGGAGAGACCCAGTACTTC
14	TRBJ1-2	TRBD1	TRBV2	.	CASSQQGSQGGYTF	TGTGCCAGCAGCCAACAGGGGTCACAAGGTGGCTACACCTTC
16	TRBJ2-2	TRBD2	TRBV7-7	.	CASSFLAGGDTGELFF	TGTGCTAGCAGCTTCCTAGCGGGAGGTGACACCGGGGAGCTGTTTTTT
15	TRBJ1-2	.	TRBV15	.	CATSRVGVLNYGYTF	TGTGCCACCAGCAGAGTAGGAGTGCTGAACTATGGCTACACCTTC
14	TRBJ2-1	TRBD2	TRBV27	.	CASSLRLAEDEQFF	TGTGCCAGCAGTTTGCGGCTAGCGGAAGATGAGCAGTTCTTC
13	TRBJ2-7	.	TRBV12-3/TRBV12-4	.	CASSLLGAGEQYF	TGTGCCAGCAGTTTACTGGGGGCGGGCGAGCAGTACTTC
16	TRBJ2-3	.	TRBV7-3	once	CASSPGQSYNTDTQYF	TGTGCCAGCAGCCCAGGTCAAAGCTACAACACAGATACGCAGTATTTT
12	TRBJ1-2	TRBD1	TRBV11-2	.	CASSQGTVGYTF	TGTGCCAGCAGCCAGGGGACAGTCGGCTACACCTTC
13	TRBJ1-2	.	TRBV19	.	CATERRANYGYTF	TGTGCCACCGAGAGACGGGCTAACTATGGCTACACCTTC
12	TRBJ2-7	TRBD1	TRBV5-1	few	CASSFTGGEQYF	TGCGCCAGCAGCTTCACAGGGGGCGAGCAGTACTTC
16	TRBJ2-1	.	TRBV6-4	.	CASSDSRDNPGHEQFF	TGTGCCAGCAGTGACTCACGGGACAACCCAGGGCATGAGCAGTTCTTC
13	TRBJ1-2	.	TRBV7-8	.	CASSPRTAYGYTF	TGTGCCAGCAGCCCTCGGACTGCCTATGGCTACACCTTC
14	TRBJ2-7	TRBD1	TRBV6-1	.	CASSDRTGAYEQYF	TGTGCCAGCAGTGACCGGACAGGGGCCTACGAGCAGTACTTC
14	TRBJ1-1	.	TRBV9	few	CASSVESGGTEAFF	TGTGCCAGCAGCGTAGAGTCGGGTGGCACTGAAGCTTTCTTT
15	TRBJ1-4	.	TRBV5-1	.	CASSLAGQVYEKLFF	TGCGCCAGCAGCTTGGCGGGACAAGTGTATGAAAAACTGTTTTTT
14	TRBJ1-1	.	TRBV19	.	CASSPSGDGTEAFF	TGTGCCAGTAGTCCTTCAGGGGATGGCACTGAAGCTTTCTTT
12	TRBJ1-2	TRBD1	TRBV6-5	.	CASVLTGDGYTF	TGTGCCAGCGTCCTGACAGGGGACGGCTACACCTTC
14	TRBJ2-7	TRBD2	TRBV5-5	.	CASILGGSSYEQYF	TGTGCCAGCATCTTGGGCGGGAGCTCCTACGAGCAGTACTTC
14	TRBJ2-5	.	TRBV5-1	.	CASSVIQGGETQYF	TGCGCCAGCAGCGTAATACAGGGGGGGGAGACCCAGTACTTC
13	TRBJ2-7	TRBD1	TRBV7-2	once	CASRLAGGYEQYF	TGTGCCAGCCGCCTCGCAGGGGGCTACGAGCAGTACTTC
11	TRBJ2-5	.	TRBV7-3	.	CASSPQETQYF	TGTGCCAGCAGCCCACAAGAGACCCAGTACTTC
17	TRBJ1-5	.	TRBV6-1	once	CASSEALLWQGSQPQHF	TGTGCCAGCAGTGAAGCCCTCTTGTGGCAGGGGAGCCAGCCCCAGCATTTT
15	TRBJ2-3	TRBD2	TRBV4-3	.	CASSQDHGREGTQYF	TGCGCCAGCAGCCAAGATCACGGGAGGGAGGGTACGCAGTATTTT
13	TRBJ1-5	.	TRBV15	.	CATTDGNQGSQHF	TGTGCCACCACTGACGGGAACCAGGGGTCCCAGCATTTT
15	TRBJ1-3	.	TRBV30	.	CAWSPKTVLGNTIYF	TGTGCCTGGAGCCCCAAGACAGTGCTGGGAAACACCATATATTTT
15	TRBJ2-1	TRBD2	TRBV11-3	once	CASSLRTSGREEQFF	TGTGCCAGCAGCCTCAGGACTAGCGGGAGGGAGGAGCAGTTCTTC
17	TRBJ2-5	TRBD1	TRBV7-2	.	CASSSAPGTGEEETQYF	TGTGCCAGCAGCTCCGCACCCGGGACAGGGGAGGAGGAGACCCAGTACTTC
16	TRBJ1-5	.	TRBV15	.	CATSRVSRGFNQPQHF	TGTGCCACCAGCAGAGTATCGAGGGGGTTCAATCAGCCCCAGCATTTT
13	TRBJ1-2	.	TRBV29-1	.	CSAGTGLNYGYTF	TGCAGCGCGGGAACAGGTTTAAACTATGGCTACACCTTC
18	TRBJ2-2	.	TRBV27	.	CASSLVRSAPARTGELFF	TGTGCCAGCAGTTTAGTACGGAGCGCTCCCGCTCGGACCGGGGAGCTGTTTTTT
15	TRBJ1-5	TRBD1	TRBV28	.	CASSFLDRGAQPQHF	TGTGCCAGCAGTTTTTTGGACAGGGGCGCTCAGCCCCAGCATTTT
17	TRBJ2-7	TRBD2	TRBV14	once	CASSQDLAGVRGFEQYF	TGTGCCAGCAGCCAAGACCTAGCGGGAGTCCGGGGTTTCGAGCAGTACTTC
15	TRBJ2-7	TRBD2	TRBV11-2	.	CASSLGPSGRFEQYF	TGTGCCAGCAGCTTAGGTCCTAGCGGGAGATTCGAGCAGTACTTC
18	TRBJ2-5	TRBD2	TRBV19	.	CASSMGLLAGLYQETQYF	TGTGCCAGTAGTATGGGACTGCTAGCGGGACTGTACCAAGAGACCCAGTACTTC
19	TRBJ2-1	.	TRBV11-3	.	CASSLEYQGMITNYNEQFF	TGTGCCAGCAGCTTAGAGTACCAGGGTATGATTACTAATTACAATGAGCAGTTCTTC
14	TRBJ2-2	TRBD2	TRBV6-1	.	CASSEQRGTGELFF	TGTGCCAGCAGTGAACAGCGGGGGACCGGGGAGCTGTTTTTT
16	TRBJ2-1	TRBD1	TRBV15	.	CATSPSFYRGYNEQFF	TGTGCCACCAGTCCGAGCTTTTACAGGGGATACAATGAGCAGTTCTTC
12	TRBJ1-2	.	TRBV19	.	CASSAYSYGYTF	TGTGCCAGTAGTGCCTACAGCTATGGCTACACCTTC
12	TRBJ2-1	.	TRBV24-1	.	CATSDTSRGQFF	TGTGCCACCAGTGATACCTCTAGAGGACAGTTCTTC
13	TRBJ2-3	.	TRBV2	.	CASIYSSTDTQYF	TGTGCCAGCATTTATTCTAGCACAGATACGCAGTATTTT
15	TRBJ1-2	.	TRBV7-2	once	CASSPRRGPNYGYTF	TGTGCCAGCAGCCCCCGAAGAGGGCCTAACTATGGCTACACCTTC
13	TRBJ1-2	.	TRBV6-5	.	CASRPTPNYGYTF	TGTGCCAGCAGGCCGACACCCAACTATGGCTACACCTTC
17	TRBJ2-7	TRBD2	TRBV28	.	CASSLWELAGEHYEQYF	TGTGCCAGCAGTTTATGGGAATTAGCGGGAGAACACTACGAGCAGTACTTC
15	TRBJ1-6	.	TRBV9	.	CASSARDNYNSPLHF	TGTGCCAGCAGCGCCCGGGACAACTATAATTCACCCCTCCACTTT
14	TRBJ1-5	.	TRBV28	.	CASVFYSLDQPQHF	TGTGCCAGCGTATTCTACAGTTTGGATCAGCCCCAGCATTTT
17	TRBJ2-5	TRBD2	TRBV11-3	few	CASSLGLAGSPQETQYF	TGTGCCAGCAGCTTAGGCCTAGCGGGTTCCCCGCAAGAGACCCAGTACTTC
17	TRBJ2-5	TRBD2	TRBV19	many	CASSIYGREPEKETQYF	TGTGCCAGTAGTATATATGGGAGGGAACCCGAAAAAGAGACCCAGTACTTC
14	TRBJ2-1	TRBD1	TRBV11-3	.	CASSPTGPGREQFF	TGTGCCAGCAGCCCGACAGGGCCGGGGCGAGAGCAGTTCTTC
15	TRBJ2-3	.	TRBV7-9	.	CASSWPGLHTDTQYF	TGTGCCAGCAGCTGGCCCGGACTGCACACAGATACGCAGTATTTT